The 15 T cell receptor beta chains listed next were all sequenced from one sample in a study of cytotoxic CD8 clonotypes in ibrutinib-treated CLL. TCRdb's table, derived via immunoSEQ multiplex PCR, lists solely in-frame clones and lacks some. This table has 85,000 or so clones, 70% to 80% appearing once. The material was PBMCs, obtained after 12 months of ibrutinib treatment. All receptors come from a human donor with chronic lymphocytic leukemia.

The J gene is TRBJ2-2, the V gene TRBV9, with a tentative D call TRBD2 (5 bases). The CDR3 runs to 15 residues. Trimming stripped 0 bases from V and 2 bases from J, with 8 bases between. Per the germline V gene, CDR1 is SGDLS and CDR2 is YYNGEE. The CDR3 nucleotides are TGTGCCAGCAGCGTAGACAGCGGAAACACCGGGGAGCTGTTTTTT. This codes for CASSVDSGNTGELFF.

A few counts support this clone. The chain is built from TRBV7-9 and TRBJ2-5; TRBD2 is a possible D gene (5 bases). The V and J ends lost 1 base and 5 bases respectively, with 14 bases between them. Germline lookup yields CDR1 SEHNR and CDR2 FQNEAQ (reference sequence). This CDR3 has 15 residues. The CDR3 reads CASSLGAFREETQYF. CDR3 bases: TGTGCCAGCAGCTTAGGGGCCTTTAGGGAGGAGACCCAGTACTTC.

This sequence joins TRBV19 and TRBJ1-5; TRBD1 might be the D (5 bases). V dropped 6 bases and J dropped 2 bases, with 11 bases sitting between them. The CDR3 runs to 14 residues. Germline CDR1 LNHDA, CDR2 SQIVND (reference sequence). CDR3: CASRGQGGNQPQHF. For the CDR3, the DNA is TGTGCCAGTAGAGGGCAGGGAGGCAATCAGCCCCAGCATTTT.

The chain employs TRBV6-5 and TRBJ2-7; D perhaps matches TRBD2 (5 bases). V lost 5 bases and J 4 bases, leaving 15 bases between the germline ends. CDR1 MNHEY and CDR2 SVGAGI come from the germline V gene. CDR3 size: 14 residues. As DNA, the CDR3 is TGTGCCAGCAGTCCCTCGGGGTTGGTGTACGAGCAGTACTTC. Its protein is CASSPSGLVYEQYF.

The chain links TRBV28 to TRBJ1-2; D is ambiguous. CDR3 length: 12 residues. V was clipped by 6 bases and J by 8 bases, with 13 bases between them. Germline loops: CDR1 MDHEN, CDR2 SYDVKM. This chain's CDR3 is CASREGGRGYTF. For the CDR3, the DNA is TGTGCCAGCAGGGAGGGTGGTCGGGGCTACACCTTC.

The count of this clone is one. The CDR3 DNA reads as TGTGCCAGCAGCCGCCCTGTTGGGGGGCATGGGGAGACCCAGTACTTC. It codes for CASSRPVGGHGETQYF. The chain links TRBV7-9 to TRBJ2-5, with D possibly being TRBD1 or TRBD2 (6 bases each). V was trimmed by 5 bases and J by 5 bases, leaving 21 bases between them. Germline V gene data show CDR1 as SEHNR and CDR2 as FQNEAQ (reference sequence). The CDR3 loop spans 16 amino acids.

The chain uses TRBV4-3 and TRBJ1-4; no firm D call. The ends were cut back, 0 bases at V and 4 bases at J, with 9 bases in the middle. The CDR3 length is 15 residues. CDR1 LGHNA and CDR2 YSLEER come from the germline V gene. CDR3 in amino acids: CASSQDLASNEKLFF. The DNA for the CDR3 is TGCGCCAGCAGCCAAGATCTGGCCAGTAATGAAAAACTGTTTTTT.

V and J are TRBV27 and TRBJ2-7; the D gene could be TRBD1 or TRBD2 (5 bases each). Between the trimmed V and J ends, which lost 1 base and 2 bases, there was a span of 12 bases. Germline V CDR1 and CDR2: MNHEY, SMNVEV (reference sequence). This CDR3 has 15 amino acids. The DNA of the CDR3 is TGTGCCAGCAGTTTATACCAACCGGGGCCCTACGAGCAGTACTTC. This sequence encodes CASSLYQPGPYEQYF.

This clone was found a few times. V is TRBV10-3 and J is TRBJ1-1; perhaps TRBD1 as D (5 bases). Trimming pared 3 bases from V and 0 bases from J, leaving 11 bases between. The CDR3 runs to 15 residues. CDR1 and CDR2 (germline): ENHRY, SYGVKD. Here the CDR3 DNA reads TGTGCCATCAGTGATCAGGGCATTATGAACACTGAAGCTTTCTTT. Translated: CAISDQGIMNTEAFF.

The rearrangement links TRBV30 to TRBJ2-3, with TRBD2 identical over 7 bases. The trim removed 7 bases at V and 1 base at J, leaving 8 bases unmatched. The V gene's germline CDR1 is GTSNPN and CDR2 SVGIG (reference sequence). The CDR3 covers 14 residues. CDR3 bases: TGTGCCTCAAAAGCGGGGTCGGGCACAGATACGCAGTATTTT. This encodes CASKAGSGTDTQYF.

This sequence joins TRBV9 and TRBJ2-5; TRBD2 might be the D (6 bases). The CDR3 contains 17 residues. Trimming cost V 0 bases and J 5 bases, with 20 bases left between them. Germline-derived CDR1 and CDR2 are SGDLS and YYNGEE. For the CDR3, the DNA is TGTGCCAGCAGCGTAGGCCCCTCCGGGAGCCTCCAGGAGACCCAGTACTTC. It is translated as CASSVGPSGSLQETQYF.

V is TRBV7-9 and J is TRBJ1-1, with 7 positions matching TRBD1. J gave up 3 bases and V 4 bases, and 5 bases lay outside the gene matches. From germline, CDR1 is SEHNR and CDR2 FQNEAQ (reference sequence). This CDR3 region has 14 residues. The CDR3, as DNA: TGTGCCAGCAGCTCACAGGGGCCCCACACTGAAGCTTTCTTT. Protein product: CASSSQGPHTEAFF.

This clone was picked up a small number of times. V usage is TRBV18 and J usage is TRBJ1-6; D is possibly TRBD1 (6 bases). This CDR3 contains 15 residues. Deletions cut 2 bases from V and 11 bases from J, with 16 bases between. Germline CDR1 and CDR2: KGHSH and LQKENI. The CDR3 bases are TGTGCCAGCTCACCATCCGCAGGGGAAGCGGCACCCCTCCACTTT. Translating gives CASSPSAGEAAPLHF. Filled out from reference TRBV18 and TRBJ1-6, the complete variable domain reads NAGVMQNPRHLVRRRGQEARLRCSPMKGHSHVYWYRQLPEEGLKFMVYLQKENIIDESGMPKERFSAEFPKEGPSILRIQQVVRGDSAAYFCASSPSAGEAAPLHFGNGTRLTVT.

The chain couples TRBV28 to TRBJ1-4, with no clear D. The CDR3 covers 14 residues. Germline lookup yields CDR1 MDHEN and CDR2 SYDVKM. Trimming shortened V by 2 bases and J by 5 bases, and 9 bases separated the two germline ends. CDR3 loop: CASSLRSLNEKLFF. The DNA for the CDR3 is TGTGCCAGCAGTTTACGTAGCTTGAATGAAAAACTGTTTTTT.

The chain links TRBV7-3 to TRBJ2-1; no firm D call. The CDR3 loop spans 13 amino acids. Trimming pared 2 bases from V and 5 bases from J, leaving 7 bases between. Germline CDR1 reads SGHTA; CDR2 reads FQGTGA. CDR3 sequence (DNA): TGTGCCAGCAGCTTAGACGGCAACAATGAGCAGTTCTTC. This sequence encodes CASSLDGNNEQFF.